These 7 T cell receptor beta chains were sequenced from one sample in a study of control samples from healthy donors and cancer patients. Clones were read by immunoSEQ multiplex PCR, and TCRdb kept only the in-frame ones, dropping some. The sample lists under 200,000 clones, 93% occurring once. Sequencing was carried out using blood. The receptors were sampled from a woman between 55 and 75 years old in good health.

The chain links TRBV7-9 to TRBJ1-2; a possible D gene is TRBD1 (6 bases). The CDR3 sequence is 13 residues long. V dropped 2 bases and J dropped 7 bases, with 11 bases sitting between them. Germline loops: CDR1 SEHNR, CDR2 FQNEAQ (reference sequence). CDR3 residues: CASSLQGQSGYTF. CDR3 coding DNA: TGTGCCAGCAGCTTACAAGGACAGAGTGGCTACACCTTC.

The rearrangement links TRBV5-1 to TRBJ2-5; 8 bases fit TRBD2. Germline V CDR1 and CDR2: SGHRS, YFSETQ. The V segment lost 1 base and the J segment 3 bases; nucleotides outside the gene matches: 8. The CDR3 is 16 residues long. CDR3 sequence (DNA): TGCGCCAGCAGCTTGCGGGGGGGCCGTATGGAAGAGACCCAGTACTTC. This translates into CASSLRGGRMEETQYF.

The J gene is TRBJ2-3, the V gene TRBV7-3; 10 nucleotides match TRBD1. In germline, CDR1 is SGHTA, CDR2 FQGTGA. V shed 1 base and J 2 bases; nucleotides not matched to a gene: 6. The CDR3 extends over 17 amino acids. In nucleotides, the CDR3 is TGTGCCAGCAGCTTAAACCCGGGACAGGGGCACACAGATACGCAGTATTTT. Translated: CASSLNPGQGHTDTQYF.

The V call is TRBV19, the J call TRBJ1-2; 7 bases fit TRBD1. The CDR3 covers 14 residues. Trimming cost V 5 bases and J 2 bases; bases outside gene matches: 5. Germline V gene sequence: CDR1 LNHDA, CDR2 SQIVND (reference sequence). DNA for the CDR3: TGTGCCAGTAGTCTGGACAGGTGGAACTATGGCTACACCTTC. This gives the protein CASSLDRWNYGYTF.

This clone was seen a single time. V usage is TRBV6-4 and J usage is TRBJ1-1; D remains ambiguous. This CDR3 has 18 amino acids. The V gene's germline CDR1 is MRHNA and CDR2 SNTAGT. V was pared by 8 bases and J by 0 bases, with 25 bases between. Here the CDR3 reads CASFRHPSRQLMNTEAFF. The DNA for the CDR3 is TGTGCCAGCTTTCGACACCCTTCCAGGCAGTTAATGAACACTGAAGCTTTCTTT.

The chain is built from TRBV15 and TRBJ2-3; D perhaps matches TRBD2 (6 bases). The CDR3 consists of 14 residues. Between the trimmed V and J ends, which lost 5 bases and 0 bases, there was a span of 9 bases. Germline V CDR1 and CDR2: LNHNV, YYDKDF (reference sequence). CDR3 residues: CATSGLPSTDTQYF. As DNA, the CDR3 is TGTGCCACCAGCGGACTACCCAGCACAGATACGCAGTATTTT.

V usage is TRBV27 and J usage is TRBJ1-1, with 9 nucleotides matching TRBD1. Trimming removed 5 bases from V and 4 bases from J; junction bases left unmatched: 8. The CDR3 runs 15 residues. Germline CDR1 is MNHEY and CDR2 is SMNVEV (reference sequence). CDR3 sequence reads: CASSPRTGDATEAFF. As DNA, the CDR3 is TGTGCCAGCAGTCCGAGGACAGGGGATGCCACTGAAGCTTTCTTT.